This T cell receptor (beta chain) comes out of a study of blood T cell repertoires in COVID-19. This clone was seen a handful of times. Trimming cost V 5 bases and J 5 bases; bases outside gene matches: 8. Germline CDR1 reads SGHTA; CDR2 reads FQGNSA. The CDR3 has 17 residues. Libraries were prepared by immunoSEQ multiplex PCR; TCRdb keeps only in-frame clonotypes and omits some of them. The sample has a few hundred thousand clones; approximately 84% are singletons. Material: PBMCs or T cells enriched from blood (not recorded which). The sequence was obtained from a woman in her 30s who had recovered from COVID-19. This chain links TRBV7-2 with TRBJ2-2, with 13 bases that match TRBD2. In DNA, the CDR3 is TGTGCCAGCAGCCTGGGACTAGCGGGGAGTGGGACCGGGGAGCTGTTTTTT. Amino acids: CASSLGLAGSGTGELFF. Full variable domain (missing parts from reference TRBV7-2 and TRBJ2-2): GAGVSQSPSNKVTEKGKDVELRCDPISGHTALYWYRQSLGQGLEFLIYFQGNSAPDKSGLPSDRFSAERTGGSVSTLTIQRTQQEDSAVYLCASSLGLAGSGTGELFFGEGSRLTVL.